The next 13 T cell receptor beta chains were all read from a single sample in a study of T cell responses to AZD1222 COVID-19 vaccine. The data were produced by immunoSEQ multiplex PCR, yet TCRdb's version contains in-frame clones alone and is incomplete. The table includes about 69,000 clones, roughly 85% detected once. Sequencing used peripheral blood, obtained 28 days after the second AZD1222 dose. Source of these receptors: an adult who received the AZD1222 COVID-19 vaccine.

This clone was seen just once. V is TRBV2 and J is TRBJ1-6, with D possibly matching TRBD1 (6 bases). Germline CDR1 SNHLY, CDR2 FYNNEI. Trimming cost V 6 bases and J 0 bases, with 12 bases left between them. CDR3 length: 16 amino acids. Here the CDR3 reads CASSADRSSYNSPLHF. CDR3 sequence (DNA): TGTGCCAGCAGCGCTGACAGGAGCTCCTATAATTCACCCCTCCACTTT.

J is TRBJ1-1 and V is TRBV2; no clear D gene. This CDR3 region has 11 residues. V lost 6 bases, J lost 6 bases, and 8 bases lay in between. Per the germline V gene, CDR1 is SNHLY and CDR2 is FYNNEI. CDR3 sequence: CASSGYAEAFF. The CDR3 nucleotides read TGTGCCAGCAGCGGATATGCTGAAGCTTTCTTT. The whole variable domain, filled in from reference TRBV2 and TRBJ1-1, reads EPEVTQTPSHQVTQMGQEVILRCVPISNHLYFYWYRQILGQKVEFLVSFYNNEISEKSEIFDDQFSVERPDGSNFTLKIRSTKLEDSAMYFCASSGYAEAFFGQGTRLTVV.

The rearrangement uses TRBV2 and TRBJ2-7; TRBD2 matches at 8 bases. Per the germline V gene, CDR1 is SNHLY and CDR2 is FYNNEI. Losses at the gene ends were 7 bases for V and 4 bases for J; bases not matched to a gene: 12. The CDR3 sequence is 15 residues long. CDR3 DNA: TGTGCCAGCATTCGGGCGGGGGGCGTCGTTTACGAGCAGTACTTC. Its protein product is CASIRAGGVVYEQYF.

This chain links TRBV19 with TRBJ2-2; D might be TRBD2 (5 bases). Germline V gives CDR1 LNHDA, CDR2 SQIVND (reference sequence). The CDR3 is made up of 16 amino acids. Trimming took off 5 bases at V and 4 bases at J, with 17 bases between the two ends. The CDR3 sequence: CASSSKELGFTGELFF. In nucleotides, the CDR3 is TGTGCCAGTAGTTCTAAGGAACTAGGGTTCACCGGGGAGCTGTTTTTT. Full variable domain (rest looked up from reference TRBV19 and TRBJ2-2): DGGITQSPKYLFRKEGQNVTLSCEQNLNHDAMYWYRQDPGQGLRLIYYSQIVNDFQKGDIAEGYSVSREKKESFPLTVTSAQKNPTAFYLCASSSKELGFTGELFFGEGSRLTVL.

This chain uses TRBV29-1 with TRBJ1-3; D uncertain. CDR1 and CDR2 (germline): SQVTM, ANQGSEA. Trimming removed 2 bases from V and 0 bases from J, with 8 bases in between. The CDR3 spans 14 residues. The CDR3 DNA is TGCAGCGTTGAAAGGGCAGTCTCTGGAAACACCATATATTTT. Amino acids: CSVERAVSGNTIYF. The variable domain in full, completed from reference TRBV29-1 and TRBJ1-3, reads SAVISQKPSRDICQRGTSLTIQCQVDSQVTMMFWYRQQPGQSLTLIATANQGSEATYESGFVIDKFPISRPNLTFSTLTVSNMSPEDSSIYLCSVERAVSGNTIYFGEGSWLTVV.

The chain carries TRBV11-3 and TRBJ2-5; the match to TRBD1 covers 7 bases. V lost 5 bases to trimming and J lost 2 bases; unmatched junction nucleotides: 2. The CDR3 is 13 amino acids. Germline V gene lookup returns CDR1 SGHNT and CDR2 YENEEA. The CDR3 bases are TGTGCCAGCAGCCCGACAGGGCAAGAGACCCAGTACTTC. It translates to CASSPTGQETQYF.

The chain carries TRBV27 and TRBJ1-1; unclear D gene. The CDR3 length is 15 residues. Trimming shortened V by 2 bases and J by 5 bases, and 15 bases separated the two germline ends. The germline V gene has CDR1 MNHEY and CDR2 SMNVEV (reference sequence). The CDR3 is CASSLRGPVGTEAFF. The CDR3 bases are TGTGCCAGCAGTTTACGTGGACCGGTAGGAACTGAAGCTTTCTTT.

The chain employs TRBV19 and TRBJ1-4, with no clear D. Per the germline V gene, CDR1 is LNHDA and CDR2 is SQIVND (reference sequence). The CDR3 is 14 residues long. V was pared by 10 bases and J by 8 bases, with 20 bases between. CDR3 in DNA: TGTGCCACCCGACGCGGGCAAGGTAGCGAAAAACTGTTTTTT. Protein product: CATRRGQGSEKLFF.

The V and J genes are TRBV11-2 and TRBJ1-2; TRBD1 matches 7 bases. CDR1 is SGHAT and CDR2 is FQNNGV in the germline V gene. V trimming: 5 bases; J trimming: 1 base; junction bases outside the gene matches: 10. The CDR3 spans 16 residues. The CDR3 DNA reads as TGTGCCAGCAGCGTCAAAGGGGGCGCGGATAACTATGGCTACACCTTC. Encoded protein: CASSVKGGADNYGYTF.

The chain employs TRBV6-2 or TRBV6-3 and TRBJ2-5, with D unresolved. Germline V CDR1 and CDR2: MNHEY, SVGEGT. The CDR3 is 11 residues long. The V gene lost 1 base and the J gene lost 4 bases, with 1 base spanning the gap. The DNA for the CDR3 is TGTGCCAGCAGTTACTTAGAGACCCAGTACTTC. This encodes CASSYLETQYF.

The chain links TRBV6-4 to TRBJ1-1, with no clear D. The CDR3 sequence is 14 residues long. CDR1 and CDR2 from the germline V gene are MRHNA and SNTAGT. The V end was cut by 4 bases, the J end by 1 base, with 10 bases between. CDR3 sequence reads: CASSVEGWNTEAFF. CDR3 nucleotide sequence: TGTGCCAGCAGTGTTGAGGGTTGGAACACTGAAGCTTTCTTT.

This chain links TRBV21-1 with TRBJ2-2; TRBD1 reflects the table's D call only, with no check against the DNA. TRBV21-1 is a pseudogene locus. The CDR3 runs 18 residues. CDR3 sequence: CASSKGGLYRKNTGELFF. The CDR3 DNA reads TGTGCCAGCAGCAAAGGGGGCCTTTACAGGAAGAACACCGGGGAGCTGTTTTTT.

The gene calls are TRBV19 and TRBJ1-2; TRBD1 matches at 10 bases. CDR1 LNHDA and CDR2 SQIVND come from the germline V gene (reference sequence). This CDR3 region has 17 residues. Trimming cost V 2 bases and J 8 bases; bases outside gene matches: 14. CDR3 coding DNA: TGTGCCAGTAGTATAACAAAGGACAGGGGGGCATTGGACGGCTACACCTTC. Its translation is CASSITKDRGALDGYTF. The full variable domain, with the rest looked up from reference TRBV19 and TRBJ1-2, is DGGITQSPKYLFRKEGQNVTLSCEQNLNHDAMYWYRQDPGQGLRLIYYSQIVNDFQKGDIAEGYSVSREKKESFPLTVTSAQKNPTAFYLCASSITKDRGALDGYTFGSGTRLTVV.